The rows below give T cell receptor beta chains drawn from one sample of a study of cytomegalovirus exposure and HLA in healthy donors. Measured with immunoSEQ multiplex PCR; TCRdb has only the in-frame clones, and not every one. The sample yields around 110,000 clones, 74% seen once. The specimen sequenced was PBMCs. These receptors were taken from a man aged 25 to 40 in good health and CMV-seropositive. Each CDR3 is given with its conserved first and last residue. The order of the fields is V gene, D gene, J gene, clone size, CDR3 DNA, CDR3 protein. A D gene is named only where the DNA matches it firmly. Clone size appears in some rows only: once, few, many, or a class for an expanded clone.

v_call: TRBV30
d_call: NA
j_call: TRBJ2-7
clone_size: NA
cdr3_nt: TGTGCCTGGAGTTACAGGGTGGGGTTCTCTATATCATACGAGCAGTACTTC
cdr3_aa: CAWSYRVGFSISYEQYF

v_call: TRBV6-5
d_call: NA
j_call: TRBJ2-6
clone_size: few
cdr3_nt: TGTGCCAGCAGTCATCTCAGGTCTGGGGCCAACGTCCTGACTTTC
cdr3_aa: CASSHLRSGANVLTF

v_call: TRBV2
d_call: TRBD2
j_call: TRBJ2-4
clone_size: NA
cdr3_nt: TGTGCCAGCAGTGAAAGGTGGGCTAGCGGTAGCATTCAGTACTTC
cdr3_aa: CASSERWASGSIQYF

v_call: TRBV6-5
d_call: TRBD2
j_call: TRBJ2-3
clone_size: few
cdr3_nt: TGTGCCAGCAGTTCCCTCGGGCTAGCGGGGGTAGATACGCAGTATTTT
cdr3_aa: CASSSLGLAGVDTQYF

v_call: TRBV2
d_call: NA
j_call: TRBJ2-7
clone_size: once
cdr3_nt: TGTGCCAGCAGTGTCGCGACTCCGACCTACGAGCAGTACTTC
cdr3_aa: CASSVATPTYEQYF

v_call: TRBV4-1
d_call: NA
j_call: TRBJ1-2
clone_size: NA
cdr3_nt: TGCGCCAGCAGCCAAGCAACAGGCGGAGGGTATGGCTACACCTTC
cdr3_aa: CASSQATGGGYGYTF

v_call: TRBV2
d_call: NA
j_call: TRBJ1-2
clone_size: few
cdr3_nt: TGTGCCAGCAGTTTTGGACAGTCGGATGGCTACACCTTC
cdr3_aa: CASSFGQSDGYTF

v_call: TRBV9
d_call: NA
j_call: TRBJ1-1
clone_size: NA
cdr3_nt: TGTGCCAGCAGCGGCGGGGTGGGGAACACTGAAGCTTTCTTT
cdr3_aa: CASSGGVGNTEAFF

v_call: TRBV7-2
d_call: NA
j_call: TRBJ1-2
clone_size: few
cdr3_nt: TGTGCCAGCAGCCCAGCTAACTATGGCTACACCTTC
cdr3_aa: CASSPANYGYTF

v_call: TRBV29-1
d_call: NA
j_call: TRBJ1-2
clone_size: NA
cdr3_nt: TGCAGCGTTGACTTCGCTACGGTTTGGGGCTACCCCTTC
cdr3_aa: CSVDFATVWGYPF

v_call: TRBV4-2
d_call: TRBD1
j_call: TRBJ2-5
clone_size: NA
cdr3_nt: TGTGCCAGCAGCCAAGATGTCAGAGGGGGCCTTTCCCAAGAGACCCAGTACTTC
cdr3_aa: CASSQDVRGGLSQETQYF

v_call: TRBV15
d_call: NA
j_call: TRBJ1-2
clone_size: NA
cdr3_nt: TGTGCCACCAGCAGAGATGGGCGTAACTATGGCTACACCTTC
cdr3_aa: CATSRDGRNYGYTF

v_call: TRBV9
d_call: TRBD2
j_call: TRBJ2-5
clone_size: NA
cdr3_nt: TGTGCCAGCAGCCGCGGGGGGGGCCAAGAGACCCAGTACTTC
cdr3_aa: CASSRGGGQETQYF

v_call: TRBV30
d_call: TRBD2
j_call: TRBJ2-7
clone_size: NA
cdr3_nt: TGTGCCTGGAGGAGACTAGCGGGGGGTCTATCGGTCGAGCAGTACTTC
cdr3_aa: CAWRRLAGGLSVEQYF

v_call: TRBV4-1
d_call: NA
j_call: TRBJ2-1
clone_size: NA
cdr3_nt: TGCGCCAGCAGCCAATGGGAGAGCTCCTACAATGAGCAGTTCTTC
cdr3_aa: CASSQWESSYNEQFF

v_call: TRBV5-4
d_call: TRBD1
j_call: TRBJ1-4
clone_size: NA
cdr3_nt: TGTGCCAGCAGCGCGAAAGGACAGGGCGGGGAAAAACTGTTTTTT
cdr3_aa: CASSAKGQGGEKLFF

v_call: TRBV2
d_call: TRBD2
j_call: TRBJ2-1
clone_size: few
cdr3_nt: TGTGCCAGCAGTAGCGGGGGGGCTTACAATGAGCAGTTCTTC
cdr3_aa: CASSSGGAYNEQFF

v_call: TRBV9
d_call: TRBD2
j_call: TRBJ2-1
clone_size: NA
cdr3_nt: TGTGCCAGCAGCGTAGCCCCCACGGGGGGTGAGCAGTTCTTC
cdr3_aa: CASSVAPTGGEQFF

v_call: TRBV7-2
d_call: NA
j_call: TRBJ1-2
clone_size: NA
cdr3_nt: TGTGCCAGCAGGGCGAATACAGGGCCACGAGCTAACTATGGCTACCCCTTC
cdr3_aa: CASRANTGPRANYGYPF

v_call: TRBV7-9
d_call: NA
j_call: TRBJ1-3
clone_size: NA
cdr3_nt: TGTGCCAGCAGCTTAGCAGGCGGGGACTCTGGAAACACCATATATTTT
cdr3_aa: CASSLAGGDSGNTIYF

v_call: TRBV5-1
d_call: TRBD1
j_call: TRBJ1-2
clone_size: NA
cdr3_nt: TGCGCCAGCAGCTTGGGACAGGGGTTACTATATGGCTACACCTTC
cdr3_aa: CASSLGQGLLYGYTF

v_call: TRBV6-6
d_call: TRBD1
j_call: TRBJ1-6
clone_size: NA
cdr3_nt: TGTGCCAGCAGTTACCGAGGACAGGGGCGGTCACCCCTCCACTTT
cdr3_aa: CASSYRGQGRSPLHF

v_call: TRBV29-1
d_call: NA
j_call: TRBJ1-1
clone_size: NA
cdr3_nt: TGCAGCGTCGCTACAGGGCGCGAAGCTTTCTTT
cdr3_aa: CSVATGREAFF

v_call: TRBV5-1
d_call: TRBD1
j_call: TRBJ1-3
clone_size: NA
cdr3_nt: TGCGCCAGCAGCTTGGCGACAGGGGGAAACACCATATATTTT
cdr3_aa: CASSLATGGNTIYF

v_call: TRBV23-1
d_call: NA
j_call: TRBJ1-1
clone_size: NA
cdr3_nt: TGCGCCAGCAGTCAATCTGACGCAGGATGGGACTGGTACACTGAAGCTTTCTTT
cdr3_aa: CASSQSDAGWDWYTEAFF

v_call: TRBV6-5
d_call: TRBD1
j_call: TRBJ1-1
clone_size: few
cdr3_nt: TGTGCCAGCAGCCACGATACAGGGGTGCCTGAAGCTTTCTTT
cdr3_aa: CASSHDTGVPEAFF

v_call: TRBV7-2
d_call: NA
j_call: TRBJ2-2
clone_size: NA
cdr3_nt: TGTGCCAGCAGCCTCGCAGGGACAAACACCGGGGAGCTGTTTTTT
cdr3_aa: CASSLAGTNTGELFF

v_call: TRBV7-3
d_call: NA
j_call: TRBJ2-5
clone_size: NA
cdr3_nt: TGTGCCAGCAGCTTAACCGGTCCCTTGCCGGGGGGCGAGACCCAGTACTTC
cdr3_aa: CASSLTGPLPGGETQYF

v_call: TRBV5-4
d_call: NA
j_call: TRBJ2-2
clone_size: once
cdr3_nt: TGTGCCAGCAGCTTGCCAGGGGTAAAGACCGGGGAGCTGTTTTTT
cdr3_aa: CASSLPGVKTGELFF

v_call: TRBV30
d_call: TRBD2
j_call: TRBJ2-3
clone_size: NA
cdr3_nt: TGTGCCTGGAGTCTACTAGCGGGGGATACGCAGTATTTT
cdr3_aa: CAWSLLAGDTQYF

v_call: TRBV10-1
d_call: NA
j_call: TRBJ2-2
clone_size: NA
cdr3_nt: TGCGCCAGCAGTGAGCAACAAGGGGCAGCCGGGGAGCTGTTTTTT
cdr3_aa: CASSEQQGAAGELFF

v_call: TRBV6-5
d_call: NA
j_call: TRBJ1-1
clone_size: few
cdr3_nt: TGTGCCAGCATTCAGCTGGGGAGGGCTGGGACTGAAGCTTTCTTT
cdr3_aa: CASIQLGRAGTEAFF

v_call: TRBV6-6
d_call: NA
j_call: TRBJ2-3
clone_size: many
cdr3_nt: TGTGCCAGCACAGGCCCTAGCACAGATACGCAGTATTTT
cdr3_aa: CASTGPSTDTQYF

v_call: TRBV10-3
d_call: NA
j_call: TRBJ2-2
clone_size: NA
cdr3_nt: TGTGCCATCAGTGGTTCACTCCCTAACACCGGGGAGCTGTTTTTT
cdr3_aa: CAISGSLPNTGELFF

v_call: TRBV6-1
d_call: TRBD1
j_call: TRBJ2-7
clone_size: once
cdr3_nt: TGTGCCAGCCGACAGGGAACCTACGAGCAGTACTTC
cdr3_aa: CASRQGTYEQYF

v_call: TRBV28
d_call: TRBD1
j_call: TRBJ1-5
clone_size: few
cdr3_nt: TGTGCCAGCAGCTCCACAGGGGGCCTACAACCGCCCCAGCATTTT
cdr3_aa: CASSSTGGLQPPQHF

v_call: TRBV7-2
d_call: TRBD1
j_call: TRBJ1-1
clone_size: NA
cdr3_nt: TGTGCCAGCAGCCCCCTCGCGGCAGGGGGCAGGCGCACTGAAGCTTTCTTT
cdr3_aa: CASSPLAAGGRRTEAFF

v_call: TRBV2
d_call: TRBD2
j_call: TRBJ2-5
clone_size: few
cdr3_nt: TGTGCCAGCAGTGCTCGGACTAGCGGGGGGGCGGTACAAGAGACCCAGTACTTC
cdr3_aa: CASSARTSGGAVQETQYF

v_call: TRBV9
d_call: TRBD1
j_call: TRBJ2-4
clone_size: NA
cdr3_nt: TGTGCCAGCAGCGCGGGGACAGGCGGAAACATTCAGTACTTC
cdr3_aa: CASSAGTGGNIQYF

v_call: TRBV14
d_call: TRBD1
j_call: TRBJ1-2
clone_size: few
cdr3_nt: TGTGCCAGCAGCCAAGGGACAGGTCTTTCCTATGGCTACACCTTC
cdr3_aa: CASSQGTGLSYGYTF

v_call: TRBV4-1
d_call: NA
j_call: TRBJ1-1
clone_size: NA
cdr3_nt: TGCGCCAGCAGCCAAGATCTGGAGGGATTAGAAGCTTTCTTT
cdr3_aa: CASSQDLEGLEAFF

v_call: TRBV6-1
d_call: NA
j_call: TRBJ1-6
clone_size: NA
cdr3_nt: TGTGCCAGCAGTGAAGCGGGGGCAGGGAGATCACCCCTCCACTTT
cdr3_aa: CASSEAGAGRSPLHF

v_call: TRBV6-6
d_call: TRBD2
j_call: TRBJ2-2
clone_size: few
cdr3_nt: TGTGCCAGCAGCCCCGGGGGGACGAACACCGGGGAGCTGTTTTTT
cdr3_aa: CASSPGGTNTGELFF

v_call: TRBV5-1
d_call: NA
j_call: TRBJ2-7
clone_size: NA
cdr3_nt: TGCGCCAGCAGCGACCGGGACAATAACTACGAGCAGTACTTC
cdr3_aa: CASSDRDNNYEQYF

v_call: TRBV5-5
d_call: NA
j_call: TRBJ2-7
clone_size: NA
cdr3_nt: TGTGCCAGCAGCTCACAACTCGGCGGCTCCTACGAGCAGTACTTC
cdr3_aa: CASSSQLGGSYEQYF

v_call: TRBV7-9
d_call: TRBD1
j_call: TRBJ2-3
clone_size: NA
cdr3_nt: TGTGCCAGCAGCTCGGGACAGGGGGCGGATACGCAGTATTTT
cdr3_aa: CASSSGQGADTQYF

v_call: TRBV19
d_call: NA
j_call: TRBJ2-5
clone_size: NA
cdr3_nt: TGTGCCAGTAGTACCAGGGCCCACCAAGAGACCCAGTACTTC
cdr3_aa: CASSTRAHQETQYF

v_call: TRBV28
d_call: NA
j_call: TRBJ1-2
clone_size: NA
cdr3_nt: TGTGCCACCTCTGGTTCAGCGAGAAATGGCTACACCTTC
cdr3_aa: CATSGSARNGYTF

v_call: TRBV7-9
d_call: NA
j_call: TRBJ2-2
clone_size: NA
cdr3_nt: TGTGCCAGCAGCCCAGAATCCGGGGAGCTGTTTTTT
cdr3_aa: CASSPESGELFF

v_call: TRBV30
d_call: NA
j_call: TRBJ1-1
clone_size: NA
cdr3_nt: TGTGCCTGGAGTGTCCCCGGGGTGACTGAAGCTTTCTTT
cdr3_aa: CAWSVPGVTEAFF

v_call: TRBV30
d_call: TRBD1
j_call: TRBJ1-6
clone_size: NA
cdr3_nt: TGTGCCTTGAACAGGGGAAGAGAAAATTCACCCCTCCACTTT
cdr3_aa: CALNRGRENSPLHF